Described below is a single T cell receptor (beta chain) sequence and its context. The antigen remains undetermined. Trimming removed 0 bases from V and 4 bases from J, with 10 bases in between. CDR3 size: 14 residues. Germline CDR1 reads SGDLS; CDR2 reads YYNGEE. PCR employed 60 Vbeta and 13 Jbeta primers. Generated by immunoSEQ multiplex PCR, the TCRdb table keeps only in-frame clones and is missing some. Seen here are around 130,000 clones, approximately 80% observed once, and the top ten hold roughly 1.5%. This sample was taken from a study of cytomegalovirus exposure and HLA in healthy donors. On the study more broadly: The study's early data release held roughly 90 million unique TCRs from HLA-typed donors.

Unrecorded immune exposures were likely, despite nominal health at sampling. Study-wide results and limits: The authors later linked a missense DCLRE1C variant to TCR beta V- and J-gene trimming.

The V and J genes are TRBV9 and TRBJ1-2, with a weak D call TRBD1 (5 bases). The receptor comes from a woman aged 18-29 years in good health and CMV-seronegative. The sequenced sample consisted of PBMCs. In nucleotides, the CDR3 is TGTGCCAGCAGCGTAGTAGGAGGGGTCTATGGCTACACCTTC. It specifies CASSVVGGVYGYTF.